This T cell receptor (beta chain) appears in the sequencing data of a study of T cells in Graves' hyperthyroidism and ophthalmopathy. Exclusion followed for patients with uncontrolled infection, other autoimmune disease, pregnancy or lactation. Amplification of TCR beta CDR3 regions used RNA as the template. RT-PCR in the first round (using the HTBI primer set) targeted the TCR CDR3. In TCRdb, the multiplex PCR reads were re-called with MiXCR into one record per CDR3 protein. The sample consists of a few hundred thousand distinct CDR3 sequences, under 15% of them appearing once. This clonotype appeared many times. The length of the CDR3 is 15 residues. Trimming removed 4 bases at V and 5 bases at J, with 17 bases between. The germline CDR1 and CDR2 sequences are SEHNR and FQNEAQ (reference sequence).

The chain combines TRBV7-9 with TRBJ2-5, with a tentative D call TRBD2 (6 bases). Sequencing was carried out using blood. This clonotype was sampled from a woman younger than 30 with Graves' hyperthyroidism. CDR3 coding DNA: TGTGCCAGCAGCTCGCGGGACCGCAGGCGTGAGACCCAGTACTTC. This sequence encodes CASSSRDRRRETQYF.